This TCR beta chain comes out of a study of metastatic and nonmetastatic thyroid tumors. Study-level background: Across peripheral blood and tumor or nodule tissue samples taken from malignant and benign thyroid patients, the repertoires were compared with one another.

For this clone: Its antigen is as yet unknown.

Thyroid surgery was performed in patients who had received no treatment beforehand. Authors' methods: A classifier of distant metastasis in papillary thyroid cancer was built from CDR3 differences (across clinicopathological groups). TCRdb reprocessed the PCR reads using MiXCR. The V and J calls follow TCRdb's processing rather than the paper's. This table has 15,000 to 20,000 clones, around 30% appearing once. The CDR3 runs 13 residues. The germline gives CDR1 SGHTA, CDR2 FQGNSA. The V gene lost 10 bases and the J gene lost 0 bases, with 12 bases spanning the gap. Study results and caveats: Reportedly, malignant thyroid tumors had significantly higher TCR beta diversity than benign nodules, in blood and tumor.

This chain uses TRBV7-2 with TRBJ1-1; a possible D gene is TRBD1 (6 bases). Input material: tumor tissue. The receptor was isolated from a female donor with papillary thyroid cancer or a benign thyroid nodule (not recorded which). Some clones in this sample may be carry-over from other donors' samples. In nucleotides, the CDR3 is TGTGCCACCCTACAGGGTATGAACACTGAAGCTTTCTTT. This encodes CATLQGMNTEAFF. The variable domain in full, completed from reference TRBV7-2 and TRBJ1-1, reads GAGVSQSPSNKVTEKGKDVELRCDPISGHTALYWYRQSLGQGLEFLIYFQGNSAPDKSGLPSDRFSAERTGGSVSTLTIQRTQQEDSAVYLCATLQGMNTEAFFGQGTRLTVV.